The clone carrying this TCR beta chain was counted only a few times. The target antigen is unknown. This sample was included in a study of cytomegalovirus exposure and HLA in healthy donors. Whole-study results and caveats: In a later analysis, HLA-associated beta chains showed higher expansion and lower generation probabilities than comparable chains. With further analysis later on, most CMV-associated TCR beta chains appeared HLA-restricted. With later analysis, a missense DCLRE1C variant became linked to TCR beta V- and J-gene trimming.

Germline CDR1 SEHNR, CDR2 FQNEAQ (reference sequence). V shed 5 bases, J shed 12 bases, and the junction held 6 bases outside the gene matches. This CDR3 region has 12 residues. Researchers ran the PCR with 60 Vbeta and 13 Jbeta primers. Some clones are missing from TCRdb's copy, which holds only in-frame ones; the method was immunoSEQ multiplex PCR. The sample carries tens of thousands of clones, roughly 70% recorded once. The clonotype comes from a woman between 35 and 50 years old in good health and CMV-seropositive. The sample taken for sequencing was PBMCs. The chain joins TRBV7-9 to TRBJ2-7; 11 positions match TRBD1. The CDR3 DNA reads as TGTGCCAGCAGCCAGGACAGGGGGCGCGTGTACTTC. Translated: CASSQDRGRVYF. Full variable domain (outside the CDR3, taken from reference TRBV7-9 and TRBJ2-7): DTGVSQNPRHKITKRGQNVTFRCDPISEHNRLYWYRQTLGQGPEFLTYFQNEAQLEKSRLLSDRFSAERPKGSFSTLEIQRTEQGDSAMYLCASSQDRGRVYFGPGTRLTVT.